Below, 24 T cell receptor beta chains from the same sample are listed, as sequenced in a study of T cells after yellow fever vaccination. One entry per CDR3 protein, called by TCRdb with MiXCR from the 5' RACE reads. The sample yields fewer than 350,000 distinct CDR3 sequences, roughly 8.7% seen once. Sequences were derived from PBMCs, sampled on the day of the first yellow fever vaccination. These receptors originate from a man aged 18 to 30 who received the YFV17D yellow fever vaccine.

There are many counts of this clonotype. The chain combines TRBV7-9 with TRBJ2-4, with no clear D. This CDR3 comprises 14 residues. Trimming left V 2 bases short and J 0 bases short, with 5 bases between. CDR1 is SEHNR, CDR2 FQNEAQ, per germline (reference sequence). The CDR3, as DNA: TGTGCCAGCAGCTTAACCCTAGCCAAAAACATTCAGTACTTC. Its translation is CASSLTLAKNIQYF.

The chain uses TRBV28 and TRBJ2-6, with D possibly matching TRBD2 (5 bases). The V gene lost 2 bases and the J gene lost 4 bases, with 15 bases spanning the gap. Looked up from germline, CDR1 is MDHEN and CDR2 is SYDVKM. This CDR3 has 17 residues. The CDR3 region is CASSLTRTSTGANVLTF. The CDR3 DNA is TGTGCCAGCAGTTTAACCCGCACTAGTACCGGGGCCAACGTCCTGACTTTC.

This chain's CDR3 is CASSLLGGRPYEQYV. Here the CDR3 DNA reads TGTGCCAGCAGCTTGTTAGGAGGGAGACCCTACGAGCAGTACGTC. The J gene is TRBJ2-7, the V gene TRBV5-4; the D gene is possibly TRBD2 (6 bases). The CDR3 is made up of 15 amino acids. Germline V gene sequence: CDR1 SGHNT, CDR2 YYREEE (reference sequence). Trimming removed 1 base from V and 2 bases from J, with 13 bases in between.

This clonotype has ten or more counts. The V call is TRBV15, the J call TRBJ1-5; no firm D call. Germline assignment: CDR1 LNHNV and CDR2 YYDKDF (reference sequence). This CDR3 comprises 13 residues. The V gene lost 0 bases and the J gene lost 3 bases, with 3 bases spanning the gap. CDR3 loop: CATSRDPNQPQHF. CDR3 bases: TGTGCCACCAGCAGAGACCCCAATCAGCCCCAGCATTTT.

This clonotype was seen many times. This chain uses TRBV28 with TRBJ1-2, with a weak D call TRBD1 (5 bases). Trimming removed 8 bases at V and 7 bases at J, with 20 bases between. The germline V gene has CDR1 MDHEN and CDR2 SYDVKM. The CDR3 has 14 residues. The CDR3: CASGRGTALGGYTF. In nucleotides, the CDR3 is TGTGCCAGCGGGCGAGGGACCGCACTCGGTGGCTACACCTTC.

This clonotype was found a few times. This chain joins TRBV7-2 and TRBJ1-6; 8 nucleotides line up with TRBD1. V lost 5 bases to trimming and J lost 9 bases; unmatched junction nucleotides: 9. This CDR3 comprises 15 residues. From germline, CDR1 is SGHTA and CDR2 FQGNSA. The CDR3 DNA follows: TGTGCCAGCAGCCCGGACAGGGCATTGAGTTCACCCCTCCACTTT. Translation: CASSPDRALSSPLHF.

This clonotype was observed a handful of times. The genes are TRBV6-1 and TRBJ1-4, with TRBD1 as a possible D gene (5 bases). CDR3 length equals 14 residues. Germline CDR1 and CDR2: MNHNS and SASEGT. V lost 1 base and J 7 bases, leaving 10 bases between the germline ends. The CDR3 sequence: CASSEVGGGEKLFF. Written as DNA, the CDR3 is TGTGCCAGCAGTGAAGTGGGGGGTGGTGAAAAACTGTTTTTT.

This clonotype was counted many times. The rearrangement uses TRBV12-3 or TRBV12-4 and TRBJ1-5; TRBD1 aligns across 7 bases. The CDR3 runs to 17 residues. V shed 4 bases, J shed 2 bases, and the junction held 11 bases outside the gene matches. The CDR3 loop reads CASSSNKQTGGNQPQHF. The CDR3 DNA follows: TGTGCCAGCAGTTCCAACAAACAAACAGGGGGCAATCAGCCCCAGCATTTT.

CDR3 nucleotides: TGCAGCGTTATTGAAGGTGCGGAAGCTTTCTTT. Translated, it gives CSVIEGAEAFF. V and J are TRBV29-1 and TRBJ1-1; D not certain. Trimming removed 5 bases from V and 8 bases from J, with 12 bases in between. The germline V gene has CDR1 SQVTM and CDR2 ANQGSEA. The CDR3 sequence is 11 residues long.

The CDR3 DNA reads TGCGCCAGCAGCCCAAGTGACAGGGGGCGGGAGCAGTACGTC. This gives the protein CASSPSDRGREQYV. The V gene is TRBV5-1, the J gene TRBJ2-7; the match to TRBD1 covers 10 bases. The CDR3 totals 14 residues. Germline V gene data show CDR1 as SGHRS and CDR2 as YFSETQ. Unmatched junction bases numbered 8, after V lost 4 bases and J lost 7 bases.

This clonotype was picked up a small number of times. The V call is TRBV18, the J call TRBJ2-7, with 8 positions matching TRBD2. This CDR3 has 13 residues. Germline V CDR1 and CDR2: KGHSH, LQKENI. The V segment lost 4 bases and the J segment 8 bases; nucleotides outside the gene matches: 7. The CDR3 coding sequence is TGTGCCAGCTCACTCGACCGGGAGGGAAAGCAGTACTTC. Amino acid sequence: CASSLDREGKQYF.

The rearrangement joins TRBV6-1 to TRBJ2-7, with D maybe TRBD2 (5 bases). The V end was cut by 10 bases, the J end by 6 bases, with 19 bases between. The germline CDR1 and CDR2 sequences are MNHNS and SASEGT. There are 13 residues in the CDR3. CDR3 sequence (DNA): TGTGCCACACAGACGGGGATCTTCGGCGAGCAGTACTTC. Residues: CATQTGIFGEQYF.

V usage is TRBV6-2 or TRBV6-3 and J usage is TRBJ1-2; D unclear. The CDR3 is 14 residues long. Trimming shortened V by 2 bases and J by 0 bases, and 7 bases separated the two germline ends. CDR1 MNHEY and CDR2 SVGEGT come from the germline V gene. The CDR3, as DNA: TGTGCCAGCAGTTACAGCGCAGCTAACTATGGCTACACCTTC. Translated: CASSYSAANYGYTF.

This clonotype was seen only a few times. The V call is TRBV5-1, the J call TRBJ2-7, with 9 bases aligning to TRBD2. The germline gives CDR1 SGHRS, CDR2 YFSETQ. The V gene end was trimmed by 2 bases and the J gene end by 3 bases; junction bases not matched to a gene: 6. This CDR3 has 15 amino acids. The CDR3 is CASSFTAGGGYEQYF. CDR3 in DNA: TGCGCCAGCAGCTTCACAGCGGGGGGCGGCTACGAGCAGTACTTC.

The J gene is TRBJ2-5, the V gene TRBV25-1, with a possible D match to TRBD1 (5 bases). Trimming stripped 4 bases from V and 2 bases from J, with 8 bases between. Per the germline V gene, CDR1 is MGHDK and CDR2 is SYGVNS. This CDR3 has 13 amino acids. The DNA of the CDR3 is TGTGCCAGCAGTGTCCGACAGCAAGAGACCCAGTACTTC. It specifies CASSVRQQETQYF.

This clonotype was detected many times. The chain couples TRBV5-1 to TRBJ1-2; tentatively, D is TRBD1 (5 bases). Trimming shortened V by 0 bases and J by 6 bases, and 12 bases separated the two germline ends. The germline V gene has CDR1 SGHRS and CDR2 YFSETQ. The CDR3 loop spans 14 amino acids. The CDR3 DNA follows: TGCGCCAGCAGCTTGGGGGGGGAGGGCCATGGCTACACCTTC. Its protein is CASSLGGEGHGYTF.

V gene TRBV5-1 combines with J gene TRBJ1-6; no clear D gene. Per the germline V gene, CDR1 is SGHRS and CDR2 is YFSETQ. The CDR3 length is 13 residues. V lost 4 bases to trimming and J lost 13 bases, with 15 bases between them. CDR3 region: CASSREPTDPLHF. The CDR3 bases are TGCGCCAGCAGCCGCGAACCCACCGATCCCCTCCACTTT.

In its sample, this clonotype was seen a few times. The rearrangement uses TRBV4-3 and TRBJ1-5; D remains unclear. V was clipped by 0 bases and J by 1 base, with 10 bases between them. Germline CDR1 and CDR2: LGHNA and YSLEER. The CDR3 covers 16 residues. CDR3 sequence (DNA): TGCGCCAGCAGCCAAGATGCGTGGCGGAGCAATCAGCCCCAGCATTTT. Translated: CASSQDAWRSNQPQHF.

The rearrangement joins TRBV7-3 to TRBJ2-5; D is perhaps TRBD2 (5 bases). V shed 1 base and J shed 9 bases, with 12 bases lying between them. CDR1 SGHTA and CDR2 FQGTGA come from the germline V gene. The CDR3 covers 13 residues. The DNA of the CDR3 is TGTGCCAGCAGCTTAAGTGAGGGAGCGTCCCAGTACTTC. Amino acid sequence: CASSLSEGASQYF.

This clonotype was seen more than once but under ten times. J is TRBJ1-2 and V is TRBV6-5; TRBD1 is a possible D gene (6 bases). In germline, CDR1 is MNHEY, CDR2 SVGAGI. The CDR3 has 14 amino acids. V was clipped by 4 bases and J by 4 bases, with 13 bases between them. The CDR3 coding sequence is TGTGCCAGCAGTTCGGACAGCAAGGGCTATGGCTACACCTTC. Translating it yields CASSSDSKGYGYTF.

This clonotype appeared a single time. A single base separates this from a much larger clone, so it may be a read error. The chain carries TRBV12-3 or TRBV12-4 and TRBJ2-1; a weak D match, TRBD2 (5 bases). The CDR3 extends over 16 amino acids. CDR3 nucleotides: TGTGCCAACAGTCCCCGGACGGAGTTGGCGGGCAATGAGCAGTTCTTC. Residues: CANSPRTELAGNEQFF.

This clonotype was detected ten times or more. The V gene is TRBV11-2, the J gene TRBJ2-3; 8 bases map to TRBD2. Germline assignment: CDR1 SGHAT and CDR2 FQNNGV. Trimming removed 1 base from V and 2 bases from J; junction bases left unmatched: 5. CDR3 length: 16 residues. CDR3 region: CASSLVVGGATDTQYF. The DNA for the CDR3 is TGTGCCAGCAGCTTAGTAGTCGGGGGGGCCACAGATACGCAGTATTTT.

This clonotype was counted between two and nine times. The CDR3 DNA reads as TGTGCCAGCGTCCATTCACTAGCGGGGGCCACCTACGAGCAGTACTTC. Its protein is CASVHSLAGATYEQYF. The chain combines TRBV21-1 with TRBJ2-7; TRBD2, as called in the table, went unchecked against the DNA. TRBV21-1 is shown as a pseudogene. CDR3 length: 16 residues.

This clonotype occurred a few times. This chain connects TRBV18 to TRBJ2-5, with 12 bases matching TRBD1. With 4 bases clipped from V and 4 bases from J, the junction kept 4 bases outside the gene matches. Germline V gives CDR1 KGHSH, CDR2 LQKENI. This CDR3 is built from 15 residues. The CDR3 DNA reads as TGTGCCAGCTCACAAGGGACAGGGGGCGGAGAGACCCAGTACTTC. Translated, it gives CASSQGTGGGETQYF.